This TCR beta chain was captured in a study of blood T cells in healthy people across ages. Trimming cost V 5 bases and J 2 bases; bases outside gene matches: 6. The CDR3 totals 15 residues. Germline CDR1 and CDR2: MNHEY and SMNVEV (reference sequence). This clonotype came up a few times. The authors ran a second PCR of about 6 to 11 cycles using a sample-barcoded 5' primer and a J-beta primer mix. Every sample gave at least 2.5 million paired-end reads containing CDR3. TCRdb independently ran MiXCR on the 5' RACE reads; one entry per CDR3 protein. The sample shows about 1,400,000 distinct CDR3 sequences, 55% to 75% of them seen only once.

The chain couples TRBV27 to TRBJ2-7; 10 bases are shared with TRBD1. This sequence originates from a man younger than 30 in good health. Source material: blood. The CDR3 sequence: CASSPGTGEAYEQYF. CDR3 DNA: TGTGCCAGCAGTCCAGGGACAGGGGAAGCCTACGAGCAGTACTTC.